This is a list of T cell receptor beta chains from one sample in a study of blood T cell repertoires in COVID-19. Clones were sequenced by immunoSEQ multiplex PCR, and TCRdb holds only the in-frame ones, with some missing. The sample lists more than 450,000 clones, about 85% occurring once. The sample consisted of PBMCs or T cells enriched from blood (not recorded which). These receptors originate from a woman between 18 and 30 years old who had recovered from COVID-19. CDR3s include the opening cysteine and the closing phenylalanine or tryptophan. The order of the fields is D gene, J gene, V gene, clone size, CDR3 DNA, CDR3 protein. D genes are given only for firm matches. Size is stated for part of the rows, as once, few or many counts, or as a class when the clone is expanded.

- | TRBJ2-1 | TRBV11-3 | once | TGTGCCAGCAGCCCACGGCGGGGGCGAAATGAGCAGTTCTTC | CASSPRRGRNEQFF
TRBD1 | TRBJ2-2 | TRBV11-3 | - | TGTGCCAGCAGCCGGGACAGGAACACCGGGGAGCTGTTTTTT | CASSRDRNTGELFF
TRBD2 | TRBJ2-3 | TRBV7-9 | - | TGTGCCAGCTGCACTAGCGGAGGAGATACGCAGTATTTT | CASCTSGGDTQYF
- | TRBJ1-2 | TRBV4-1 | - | TGCGCCAGCAGCCAAGGGGAGGACTATGGCTACACCTTC | CASSQGEDYGYTF
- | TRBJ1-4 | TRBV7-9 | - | TGTGCCAGCACCCCGGCCAGGGGTGAAAAACTGTTTTTT | CASTPARGEKLFF
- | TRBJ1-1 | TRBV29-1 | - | TGCAGCGCCCGGACAGAGATGAACACTGAAGCTTTCTTT | CSARTEMNTEAFF
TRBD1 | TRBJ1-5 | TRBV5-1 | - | TGCGCCAGCAGCTTCGGGACAGCTAATCAGCCCCAGCATTTT | CASSFGTANQPQHF
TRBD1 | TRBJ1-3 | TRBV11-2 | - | TGTGCCAGCAGCTCTATCCGGGACAGGCACACCATATATTTT | CASSSIRDRHTIYF
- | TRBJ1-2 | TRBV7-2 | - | TGTGCCAGCAGCTTAGTTGTGGGGGCGGGTGGCTACACCTTC | CASSLVVGAGGYTF
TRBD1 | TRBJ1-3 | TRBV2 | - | TGTGCCAGCAGTTGGACAGGGTCTGGAAACACCATATATTTT | CASSWTGSGNTIYF
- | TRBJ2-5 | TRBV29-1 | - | TGCACCGCAGAGGGCCCCGGGGGGACCCAGTACTTC | CTAEGPGGTQYF
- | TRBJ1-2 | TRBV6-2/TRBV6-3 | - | TGTGCCAGCAGTTACGAGAGAGGTAGTGATGGCTACACCTTC | CASSYERGSDGYTF
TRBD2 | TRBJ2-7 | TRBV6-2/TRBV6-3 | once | TGTGCCAGCAGTACTAGCGCCGGAGCGATGGAGCAGTACTTC | CASSTSAGAMEQYF
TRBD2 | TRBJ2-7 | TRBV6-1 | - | TGTGCCAGCAGTGAGGGGACTAGCGGCGAGCAGTACTTC | CASSEGTSGEQYF
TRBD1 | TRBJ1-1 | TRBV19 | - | TGTGCCAGTAGCCTTCCACAGGGGGATGAAGCTTTCTTT | CASSLPQGDEAFF
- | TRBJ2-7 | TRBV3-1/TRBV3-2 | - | TGTGCCAGCAAAAGGGGGAGCTCCTACGAGCAGTACTTC | CASKRGSSYEQYF
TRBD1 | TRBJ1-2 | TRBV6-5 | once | TGTGCCAGCAGTTACTCGGTGGACAGGGGGCTGAGTGGCTACACCTTC | CASSYSVDRGLSGYTF
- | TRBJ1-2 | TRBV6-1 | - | TGTGCCAGCAGTGAACGCCCAGGGACTGGTGGCTACACCTTC | CASSERPGTGGYTF
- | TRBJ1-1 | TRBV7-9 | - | TGTGCCAGCAGCTTAGGACCCAGCGGAGGGGACACTGAAGCTTTCTTT | CASSLGPSGGDTEAFF
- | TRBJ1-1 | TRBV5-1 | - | TGCGCCAGCAGCTTAACGGGAATTGAGACGGGGGATAAGCACACTGAAGCTTTCTTT | CASSLTGIETGDKHTEAFF
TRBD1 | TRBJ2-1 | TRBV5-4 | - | TGTGCCAGCAGCGGGCCCGGGACAGGGATATACAATGAGCAGTTCTTC | CASSGPGTGIYNEQFF
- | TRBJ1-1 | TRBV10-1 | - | TGCGCCAGCAGTGAGTCTGGACAGAACACTGAAGCTTTCTTT | CASSESGQNTEAFF
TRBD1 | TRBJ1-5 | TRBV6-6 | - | TGTGCCACCCGAGGACAGGGAAGGCATCAGCCCCAGCATTTT | CATRGQGRHQPQHF
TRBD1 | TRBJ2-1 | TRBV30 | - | TGTGCCTGGAGTGTACCCCAGTACAGGGGTTTGAGGGGTGAGCAGTTCTTC | CAWSVPQYRGLRGEQFF
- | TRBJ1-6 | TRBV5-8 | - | TGTGCCAGCAGCTTGGATCCCACAGGAGCCAATTCACCCCTCCACTTT | CASSLDPTGANSPLHF
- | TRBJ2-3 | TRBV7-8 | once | TGTGCCAGCAGCCCCGGCGCGGGGCCTGGTAGCACAGATACGCAGTATTTT | CASSPGAGPGSTDTQYF
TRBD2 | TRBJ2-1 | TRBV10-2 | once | TGCGCCAGCAGTGACGGCGGGGGGGCGGATGAGCAGTTCTTC | CASSDGGGADEQFF
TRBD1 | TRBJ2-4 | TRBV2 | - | TGTGCCAGCCAGGGACAGGAAAACATTCAGTACTTC | CASQGQENIQYF
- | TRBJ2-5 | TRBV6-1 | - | TGTGCCAGCAGTGAATCCGGGACAAGCCAGGAGACCCAGTACTTC | CASSESGTSQETQYF
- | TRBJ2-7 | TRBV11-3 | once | TGTGCCAGCAGCTTAGCCCGGGCGGGGATGGAAACCTACGAGCAGTACTTC | CASSLARAGMETYEQYF
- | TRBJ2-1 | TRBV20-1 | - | TGCAGTGGGATTGAGACAGATGAGCAGTTCTTC | CSGIETDEQFF
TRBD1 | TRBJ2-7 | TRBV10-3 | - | TGTGCCATCAGAGGACAGGGGGCCGGGAGGTCCTACGAGCAGTACTTC | CAIRGQGAGRSYEQYF
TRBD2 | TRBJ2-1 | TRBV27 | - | TGTGCCACCACACCCGGACTAGCGGGGGGGTACAATGAGCAGTTCTTC | CATTPGLAGGYNEQFF
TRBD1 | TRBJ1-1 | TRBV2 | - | TGTGCCAGCAGTAATTTGAACAGGGGAGCTTTCTTT | CASSNLNRGAFF
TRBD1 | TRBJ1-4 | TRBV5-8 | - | TGTGCCAGCAGCCCCCTCCGGGACAGGACGCCTCAGGGTGAAAAACTGTTTTTT | CASSPLRDRTPQGEKLFF
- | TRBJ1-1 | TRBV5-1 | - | TGCGCCAGCAGCTTGGTAGGCGGAATGAACACTGAAGCTTTCTTT | CASSLVGGMNTEAFF
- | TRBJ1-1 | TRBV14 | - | TGTGCCAGCAGCCAGACAGCAAACACTGAAGCTTTCTTT | CASSQTANTEAFF
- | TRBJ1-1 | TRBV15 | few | TGTGCCACCAGCAGAGATTGGGGGGTTTTCGGGCGGGACACTGAAGCTTTCTTT | CATSRDWGVFGRDTEAFF
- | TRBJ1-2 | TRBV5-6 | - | TGTGCCAGCAGCTTGGACAGGGAGGGAGGCTACACCTTC | CASSLDREGGYTF
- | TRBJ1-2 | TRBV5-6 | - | TGTGCCAGCAGCCGGGGTTTATTGGGCTACACCTTC | CASSRGLLGYTF
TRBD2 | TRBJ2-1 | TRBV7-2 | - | TGTGCCAGCAGCTTAGCGGGGGGCCTAGCGGGGTTAGCTGAGCAGTTCTTC | CASSLAGGLAGLAEQFF
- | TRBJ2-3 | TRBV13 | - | TGTGCCAGCAGCTTAATGAACGGAGGCGATACGCAGTATTTT | CASSLMNGGDTQYF
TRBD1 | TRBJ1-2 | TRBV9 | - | TGTGCCAGCAGCGCCCGGGACAGGGGAGCGGATGGCTACACCTTC | CASSARDRGADGYTF
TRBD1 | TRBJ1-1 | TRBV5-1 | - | TGCGCCAGCAGCCCGAGGACAGGGGGCAACACTGAAGCTTTCTTT | CASSPRTGGNTEAFF
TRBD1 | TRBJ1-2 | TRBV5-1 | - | TGCGCCAGCAGCTCCCGCCAAACAGGGGACGGCTACACCTTC | CASSSRQTGDGYTF
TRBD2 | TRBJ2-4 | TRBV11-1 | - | TGTGCCAGCAGCCATGGGGGGGACGGAAACATTCAGTACTTC | CASSHGGDGNIQYF